This T cell receptor beta chain was sequenced during a study of shared clonotypes between healthy human individuals. On the study more broadly: Donors were a couple of women and a few men aged 18 to 49. Three CD4 naive, three CD4 memory, two CD8 naive and one CD8 memory plate were used per donor.

Points on this clone: The target antigen is unknown. The sample contains more than one DNA sequence encoding this CDR3.

Several immunoSEQ 96-well plates shared each subset's DNA, each plate a replicate. Sequencing was performed with immunoSEQ multiplex PCR; in TCRdb, only in-frame clones are kept and a portion is missing. This table has more than 900,000 clones, around 78% appearing once. The study, taken as a whole, reports: What naive subsets generally showed was a larger estimated richness than memory subsets showed.

The receptor's source is a man between 18 and 29 years old in good health. Some clones in this sample may be carry-over from other donors' samples. The sample was memory CD4+ T cells from PBMCs. Subset specified: CD45RA-negative fraction.

This chain's CDR3 is CASSLSGTDTQYF. The CDR3 DNA follows: TGCGCCAGCAGCTTATCTGGCACAGATACGCAGTATTTT. The gene calls are TRBV5-1 and TRBJ2-3; D call uncertain. The CDR3 length is 13 residues. The V gene's germline CDR1 is SGHRS and CDR2 YFSETQ. With 2 bases removed from V and 1 base from J, the gap between germline ends came to 5 bases.